A selection of T cell receptor beta chains follows, all from one sample in a study of OX40 agonist ivuxolimab in advanced cancers. Only in-frame clones appear in the TCRdb table, and some are missing; sequencing was by immunoSEQ multiplex PCR. There are 100,000 or so clones in the sample; just over 90% occur only once, and over 0.65% lies in the top ten. This specimen was CD4+ or CD8+ T cells sorted from blood, taken in a trial of the OX40 agonist ivuxolimab. The source is an adult with an advanced solid tumor such as melanoma, head and neck, liver or kidney cancer. The CDR3 runs from the conserved cysteine through the conserved F or W.

TRBJ1-1 | TRBV28 | CASSLSSGRGTEAFF
TRBJ2-1 | TRBV6-5 | CASRARTYNEQFF
TRBJ1-5 | TRBV7-2 | CASSRTGVEPQHF
TRBJ1-2 | TRBV6-6 | CASAGGRGGYTF
TRBJ2-5 | TRBV5-1 | CASSHGQGKETQYF
TRBJ2-5 | TRBV5-1 | CASSPGQQGETQYF
TRBJ1-4 | TRBV6-5 | CASSLSRGRRDEKLFF
TRBJ2-5 | TRBV19 | CASSTSGSHQETQYF
TRBJ2-3 | TRBV6-6 | CASSYNGRATDTQYF
TRBJ1-3 | TRBV9 | CASSVVGGSGNTIYF
TRBJ1-2 | TRBV28 | CASSLSGGSGYTF
TRBJ2-3 | TRBV10-3 | CAISETGTGLGTDTQYF
TRBJ2-3 | TRBV28 | CASRVPGASTDTQYF
TRBJ2-1 | TRBV6-6 | CASSYSGQGNNEQFF